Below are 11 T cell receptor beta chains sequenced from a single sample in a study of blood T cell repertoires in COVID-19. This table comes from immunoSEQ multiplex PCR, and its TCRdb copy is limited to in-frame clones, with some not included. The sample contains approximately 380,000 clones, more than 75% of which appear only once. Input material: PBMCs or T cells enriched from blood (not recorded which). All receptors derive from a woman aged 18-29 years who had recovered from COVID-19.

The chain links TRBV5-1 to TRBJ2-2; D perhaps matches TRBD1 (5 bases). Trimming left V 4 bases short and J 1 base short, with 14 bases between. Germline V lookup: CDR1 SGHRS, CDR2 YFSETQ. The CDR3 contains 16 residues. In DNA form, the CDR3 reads TGCGCCAGCAGCCTTCAGGGTCGAGGGAACACCGGGGAGCTGTTTTTT. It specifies CASSLQGRGNTGELFF.

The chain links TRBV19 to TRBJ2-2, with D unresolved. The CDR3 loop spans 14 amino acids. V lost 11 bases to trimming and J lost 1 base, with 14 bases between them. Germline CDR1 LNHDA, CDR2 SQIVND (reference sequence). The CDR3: CASVRGRNTGELFF. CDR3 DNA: TGTGCCTCAGTACGAGGCAGGAACACCGGGGAGCTGTTTTTT.

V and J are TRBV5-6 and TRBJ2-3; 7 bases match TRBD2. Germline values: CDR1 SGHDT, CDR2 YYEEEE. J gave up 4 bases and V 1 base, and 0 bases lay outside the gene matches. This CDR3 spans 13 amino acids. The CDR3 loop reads CASSLRGADTQYF. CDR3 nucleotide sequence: TGTGCCAGCAGCTTGCGGGGGGCAGATACGCAGTATTTT.

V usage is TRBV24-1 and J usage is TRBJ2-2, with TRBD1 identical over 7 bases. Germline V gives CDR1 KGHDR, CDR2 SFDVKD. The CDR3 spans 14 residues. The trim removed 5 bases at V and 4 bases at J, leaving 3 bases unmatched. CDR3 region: CATSGHRGTGELFF. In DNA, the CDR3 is TGTGCCACCAGTGGTCACAGGGGCACCGGGGAGCTGTTTTTT.

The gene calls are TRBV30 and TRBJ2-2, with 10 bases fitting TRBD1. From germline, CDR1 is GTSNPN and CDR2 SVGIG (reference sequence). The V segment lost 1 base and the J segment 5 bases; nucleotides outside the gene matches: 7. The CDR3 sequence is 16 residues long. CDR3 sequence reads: CAWSGDRGTRTGELFF. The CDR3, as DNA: TGTGCCTGGAGTGGGGACAGGGGTACAAGAACCGGGGAGCTGTTTTTT.

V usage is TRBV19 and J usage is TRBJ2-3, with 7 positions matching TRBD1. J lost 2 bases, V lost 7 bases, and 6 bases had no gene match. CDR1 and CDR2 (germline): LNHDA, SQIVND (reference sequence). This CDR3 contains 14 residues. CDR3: CASNYGTVTDTQYF. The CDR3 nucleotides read TGTGCCAGTAACTACGGGACAGTCACAGATACGCAGTATTTT.

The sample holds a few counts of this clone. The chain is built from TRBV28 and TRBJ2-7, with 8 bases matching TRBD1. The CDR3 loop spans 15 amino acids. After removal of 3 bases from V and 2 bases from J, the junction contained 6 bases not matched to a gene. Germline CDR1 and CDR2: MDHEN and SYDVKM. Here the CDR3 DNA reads TGTGCCAGCAGTTTGAATCCAGGGGGCGCCTACGAGCAGTACTTC. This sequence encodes CASSLNPGGAYEQYF. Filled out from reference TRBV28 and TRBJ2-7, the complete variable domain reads DVKVTQSSRYLVKRTGEKVFLECVQDMDHENMFWYRQDPGLGLRLIYFSYDVKMKEKGDIPEGYSVSREKKERFSLILESASTNQTSMYLCASSLNPGGAYEQYFGPGTRLTVT.

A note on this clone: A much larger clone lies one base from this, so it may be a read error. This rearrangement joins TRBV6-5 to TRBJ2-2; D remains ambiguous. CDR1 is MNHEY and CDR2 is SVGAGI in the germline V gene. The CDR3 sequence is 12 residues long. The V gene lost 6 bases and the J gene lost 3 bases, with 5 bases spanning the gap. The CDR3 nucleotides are TGTGCCAGCAGCTTTGACACCGGGGAGCTGTTTTTT. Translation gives CASSFDTGELFF.

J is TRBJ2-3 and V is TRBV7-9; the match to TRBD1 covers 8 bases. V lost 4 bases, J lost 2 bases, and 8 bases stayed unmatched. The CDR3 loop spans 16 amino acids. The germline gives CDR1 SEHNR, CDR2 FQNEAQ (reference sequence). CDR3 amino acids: CASSSDDRGPTDTQYF. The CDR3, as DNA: TGTGCCAGCAGCTCGGATGACAGGGGCCCCACAGATACGCAGTATTTT.

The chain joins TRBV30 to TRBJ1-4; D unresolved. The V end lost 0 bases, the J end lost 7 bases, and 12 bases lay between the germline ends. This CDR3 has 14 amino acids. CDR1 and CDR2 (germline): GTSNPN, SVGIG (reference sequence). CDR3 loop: CAWSVQSGGEKLFF. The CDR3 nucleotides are TGTGCCTGGAGTGTACAGTCGGGAGGTGAAAAACTGTTTTTT. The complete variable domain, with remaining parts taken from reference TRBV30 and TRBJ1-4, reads SQTIHQWPATLVQPVGSPLSLECTVEGTSNPNLYWYRQAAGRGLQLLFYSVGIGQISSEVPQNLSASRPQDRQFILSSKKLLLSDSGFYLCAWSVQSGGEKLFFGSGTQLSVL.

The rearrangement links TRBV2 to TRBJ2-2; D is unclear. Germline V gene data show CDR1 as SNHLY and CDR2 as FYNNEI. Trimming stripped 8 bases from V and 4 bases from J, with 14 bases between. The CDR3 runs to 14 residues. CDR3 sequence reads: CASRVSRSTGELFF. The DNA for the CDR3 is TGTGCCAGCCGGGTCTCCCGAAGCACCGGGGAGCTGTTTTTT.